The 10 T cell receptor beta chains in this list originate from one sample, sequenced in a study of blood T cell repertoires in COVID-19. Sequencing used immunoSEQ multiplex PCR; TCRdb keeps in-frame clones, though not all of them. The sample includes some 160,000 clones, under 90% of them seen just once. The sequencing input was PBMCs or T cells enriched from blood (not recorded which). Receptor source: a woman between 45 and 60 years old who had recovered from COVID-19.

This clone was seen a single time. This chain links TRBV18 with TRBJ1-2; D remains unclear. V dropped 0 bases and J dropped 4 bases, with 12 bases sitting between them. There are 15 residues in the CDR3. Germline V gene lookup returns CDR1 KGHSH and CDR2 LQKENI. CDR3 nucleotide sequence: TGTGCCAGCTCACCACCGAAGGGAGAAGCCTATGGCTACACCTTC. As protein: CASSPPKGEAYGYTF.

V usage is TRBV3-1 (or the pseudogene TRBV3-2) and J usage is TRBJ2-5, with 8 nucleotides matching TRBD2. The CDR3 has 17 residues. The germline V gene encodes CDR1 LGHDT and CDR2 YNNKEL (reference sequence). Trimming took 0 bases from V and 4 from J; bases not matched to a gene: 10. The CDR3 nucleotides read TGTGCCAGCAGCCAAGAGGGTCGGGGGGGTTTTGGAGAGACCCAGTACTTC. This sequence encodes CASSQEGRGGFGETQYF.

The chain has TRBV19 and TRBJ1-1; unclear D gene. The germline gives CDR1 LNHDA, CDR2 SQIVND (reference sequence). Trimming took 5 bases from V and 0 from J, leaving 10 bases between them. The CDR3 has 14 residues. As DNA, the CDR3 is TGTGCCAGTAGTGATCGGTCCCTGAACACTGAAGCTTTCTTT. The encoded protein is CASSDRSLNTEAFF.

This clone occurred a few times. The chain has TRBV14 and TRBJ1-1; TRBD1 aligns across 7 bases. CDR3 length equals 14 residues. With 6 bases clipped from V and 5 bases from J, the junction kept 9 bases outside the gene matches. Germline assignment: CDR1 SGHDN and CDR2 FVKESK. The CDR3, as DNA: TGTGCCAGCAGAGCACAGGGGAGAGGGACTGAAGCTTTCTTT. It yields the protein CASRAQGRGTEAFF.

V gene TRBV12-5 combines with J gene TRBJ2-1; TRBD1 matches at 7 bases. Germline V gives CDR1 LGHNT, CDR2 FRNRAP. V shed 5 bases, J shed 7 bases, and the junction held 11 bases outside the gene matches. There are 15 residues in the CDR3. DNA for the CDR3: TGTGCTAGTGGTCATGATTGGACAGGTCGAAATGAGCAGTTCTTC. Translating gives CASGHDWTGRNEQFF.

The chain is built from TRBV27 and TRBJ1-1, with TRBD1 matching 7 bases. The germline V gene encodes CDR1 MNHEY and CDR2 SMNVEV (reference sequence). This CDR3 region has 15 residues. The trim removed 0 bases at V and 1 base at J, leaving 2 bases unmatched. DNA of the CDR3: TGTGCCAGCAGTTTATCAGGGGGCGGGAACACTGAAGCTTTCTTT. It encodes CASSLSGGGNTEAFF.

The gene calls are TRBV5-1 and TRBJ2-4, with TRBD1 matching over 8 bases. Trimming took 2 bases from V and 9 from J; bases not matched to a gene: 10. Germline V gene sequence: CDR1 SGHRS, CDR2 YFSETQ. This CDR3 is 15 amino acids long. The CDR3 DNA reads as TGCGCCAGCAGCTTCATCGGACAGGGAGAGGGCATTCAGTACTTC. Translating it yields CASSFIGQGEGIQYF.

This CDR3 reads CASRVKTPSSYEQYF. CDR3 DNA sequence: TGTGCCAGCAGAGTCAAGACACCGAGCTCCTACGAGCAGTACTTC. The rearrangement links TRBV27 to TRBJ2-7; D gene ambiguous. The CDR3 sequence is 15 residues long. Germline V lookup: CDR1 MNHEY, CDR2 SMNVEV (reference sequence). Between the trimmed V and J ends, which lost 6 bases and 0 bases, there was a span of 15 bases.

The CDR3 loop reads CASSTNRVEKLFF. The CDR3 DNA is TGTGCCAGCAGCACGAACAGGGTCGAAAAACTGTTTTTT. The gene calls are TRBV5-6 and TRBJ1-4, with D tentatively TRBD1 (6 bases). Germline CDR1 SGHDT, CDR2 YYEEEE. This CDR3 contains 13 residues. V was cut by 4 bases and J by 8 bases, with 12 bases left in between.

This clone was observed a handful of times. V gene TRBV5-4 combines with J gene TRBJ2-1, with 7 bases fitting TRBD2. This CDR3 has 17 amino acids. Germline V CDR1 and CDR2: SGHNT, YYREEE (reference sequence). J was trimmed by 4 bases and V by 0 bases; bases with no gene match: 10. Here the CDR3 DNA reads TGTGCCAGCAGCTTGGTAGCGGCGCGGGAGATGTACAATGAGCAGTTCTTC. Its protein product is CASSLVAAREMYNEQFF.